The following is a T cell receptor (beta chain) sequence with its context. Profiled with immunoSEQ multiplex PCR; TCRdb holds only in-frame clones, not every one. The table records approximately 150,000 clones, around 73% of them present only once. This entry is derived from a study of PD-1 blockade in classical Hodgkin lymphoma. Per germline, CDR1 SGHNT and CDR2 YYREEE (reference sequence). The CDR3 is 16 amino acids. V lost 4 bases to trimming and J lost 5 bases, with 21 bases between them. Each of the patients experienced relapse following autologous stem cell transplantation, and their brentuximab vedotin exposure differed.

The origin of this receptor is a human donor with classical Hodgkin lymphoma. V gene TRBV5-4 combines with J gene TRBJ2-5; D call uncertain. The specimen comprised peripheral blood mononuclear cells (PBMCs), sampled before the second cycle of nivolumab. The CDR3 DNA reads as TGTGCCAGCAGCCAGACTGCCTCGGTGGGTGGGGAGACCCAGTACTTC. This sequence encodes CASSQTASVGGETQYF.